Below are 7 T cell receptor beta chains sequenced from a single sample in a study of T-cell memory formation after mild COVID-19. MiXCR was run by TCRdb on the 5' RACE reads, yielding one entry per CDR3 protein. The sample lists around 320,000 distinct CDR3 sequences, 14% occurring once. Sample: PBMCs or a T cell subset sorted from them (not recorded which). These receptor sequences come from a man aged 18 to 29 who had mild COVID-19 (a few samples of this study predate the infection). Cell type and time point are not known.

This clonotype was seen a handful of times. V is TRBV24-1 and J is TRBJ2-1; no clear D. This CDR3 region has 15 residues. V gave up 3 bases and J gave up 0 bases, with 8 bases separating them. Germline lookup yields CDR1 KGHDR and CDR2 SFDVKD. In nucleotides, the CDR3 is TGTGCCACCAGTGATATGGGGATCTCCTACAATGAGCAGTTCTTC. It codes for CATSDMGISYNEQFF.

This clonotype was seen more than once but under ten times. This chain links TRBV27 with TRBJ1-6; D call uncertain. Germline V gene sequence: CDR1 MNHEY, CDR2 SMNVEV (reference sequence). V lost 2 bases and J 7 bases, leaving 12 bases between the germline ends. The CDR3 spans 15 residues. CDR3 DNA sequence: TGTGCCAGCAGTTTAGGTCCCAAGCCGAATTCACCCCTCCACTTT. This sequence encodes CASSLGPKPNSPLHF.

This clonotype has just a few counts. The chain uses TRBV6-5 and TRBJ1-2; D gene ambiguous. V shed 2 bases and J shed 7 bases, with 20 bases lying between them. This CDR3 is 16 amino acids long. Per germline, CDR1 MNHEY and CDR2 SVGAGI. The CDR3 DNA reads as TGTGCCAGCAGTTACAAAGGGCCGTACGGAGATGGTGGCTACACCTTC. It is translated as CASSYKGPYGDGGYTF.

This rearrangement joins TRBV9 to TRBJ2-3; possible D gene TRBD1, 6 bases. The CDR3 sequence is 13 residues long. V lost 8 bases to trimming and J lost 5 bases, with 15 bases between them. The V gene's germline CDR1 is SGDLS and CDR2 YYNGEE. CDR3 amino acids: CASSGHRVDTQYF. The CDR3 coding sequence is TGTGCCAGTTCGGGACACCGGGTAGATACGCAGTATTTT.

The rearrangement links TRBV20-1 to TRBJ2-7; 9 nucleotides line up with TRBD1. Unmatched junction bases numbered 0, after V lost 3 bases and J lost 3 bases. Germline lookup yields CDR1 DFQATT and CDR2 SNEGSKA (reference sequence). CDR3 length equals 12 residues. DNA of the CDR3: TGCAGTGCTAGGACAGGGGGCTACGAGCAGTACGTC. Translating it yields CSARTGGYEQYV.

This clonotype was picked up a small number of times. The rearrangement uses TRBV19 and TRBJ2-1; 7 bases match TRBD2. Germline values: CDR1 LNHDA, CDR2 SQIVND (reference sequence). The CDR3 is 18 residues long. The V gene end was trimmed by 1 base and the J gene end by 3 bases; junction bases not matched to a gene: 12. CDR3 loop: CASSIGAQRGPNYNEQFF. The CDR3 DNA is TGTGCCAGTAGTATAGGGGCCCAGCGGGGACCGAACTACAATGAGCAGTTCTTC.

At least ten counts were recorded for this clonotype. The rearrangement joins TRBV7-9 to TRBJ2-5; D gene ambiguous. Germline values: CDR1 SEHNR, CDR2 FQNEAQ (reference sequence). This CDR3 is built from 14 residues. V lost 5 bases to trimming and J lost 0 bases, with 10 bases between them. CDR3 loop: CASSKTSYQETQYF. The CDR3 DNA reads TGTGCCAGCAGCAAGACATCGTACCAAGAGACCCAGTACTTC.